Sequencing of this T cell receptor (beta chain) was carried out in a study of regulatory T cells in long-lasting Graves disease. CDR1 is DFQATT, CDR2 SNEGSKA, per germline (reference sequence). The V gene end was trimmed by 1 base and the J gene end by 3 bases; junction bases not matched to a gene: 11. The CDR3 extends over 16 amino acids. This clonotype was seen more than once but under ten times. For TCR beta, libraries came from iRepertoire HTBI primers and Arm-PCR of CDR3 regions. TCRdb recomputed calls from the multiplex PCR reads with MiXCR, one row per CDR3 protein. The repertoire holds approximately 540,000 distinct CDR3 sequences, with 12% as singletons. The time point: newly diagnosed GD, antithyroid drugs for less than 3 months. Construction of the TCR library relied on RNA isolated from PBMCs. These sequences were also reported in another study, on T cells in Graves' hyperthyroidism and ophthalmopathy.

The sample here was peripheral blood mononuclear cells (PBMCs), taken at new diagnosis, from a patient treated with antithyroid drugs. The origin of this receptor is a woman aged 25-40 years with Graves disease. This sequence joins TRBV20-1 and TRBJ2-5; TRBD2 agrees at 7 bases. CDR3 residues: CSARGVAGVRKETQYF. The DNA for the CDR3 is TGCAGTGCTAGAGGGGTCGCGGGAGTTCGGAAAGAGACCCAGTACTTC.